The entry that follows covers one TCR beta chain sequence. Its target antigen remains unknown. No per-base quality is available; no much larger clone lies one base away. The data belong to a study of cytomegalovirus exposure and HLA in healthy donors (dated by TCRdb to about 2017). General notes on the study: An earlier analysis of several hundred of the donors reported about 290 Gb of sequence data and some 100 million unique TCR beta sequences from 150 million to 200 million T cells. Roughly 290 gigabases of sequencing data and around 85 million unique TCR sequences made up an early release that covered 500 to 650 HLA-typed donors. Of the 300 to 450 genotyped donors, over 80% were placed in the genetic ancestry cluster associated with self-reported Caucasian donors. The study aimed to test whether cataloging public T cell receptors could reveal signatures of past pathogen exposure. The T cell repertoires of 700 or so subjects were profiled by immunosequencing and related to cytomegalovirus serostatus. Besides the first cohort of around 700 subjects, a separate validation cohort made up of over a hundred different subjects was used. To predict cytomegalovirus infection status, the study combined high-throughput TCR immunosequencing, statistical association of individual TCRs with disease status, and machine learning. A later analysis re-examined previously published TCR beta repertoires from about 700 donors and added high-resolution HLA genotyping to investigate patterns of TCR occurrence. The later analysis used no new phenotypic data to find candidate immune exposures, relying instead on TCR beta sequences and their occurrence across donors. An earlier analysis of approximately 640 of the donors applied high-throughput TCR beta sequencing to assess whether each TCR beta V gene segment acted as functional or pseudogenic. Donor age, sex, ethnicity and CMV serostatus were collected together with the repertoire data. A later genetic analysis took genome-wide SNP genotypes for about three fifths of the 666 donors and used that subset as a discovery cohort. All discovery cohort repertoires had been generated using a single sequencing platform. Class I and class II HLA loci were covered by the typing at four-digit resolution. Typing coverage differed by locus: A, B, C, DRB1 and DQB1 were typed in roughly 629-640 donors, DQA1 in about 510, DPA1 in some 570, and DPB1 in 450 to 480. Because of strong linkage in the cohort, a handful of DR-DQ haplotypes were treated as single units for association and clustering. Among 398 genotyped donors of the cohort, an average of approximately 240,000 unique TCR beta nucleotide sequences were sequenced per donor, 15% to 20% of them non-productive. The research as a whole found: The presence/absence analyses assumed that sequencing depth was roughly uniform across donors, and that assumption may not be true. In a later genetic analysis, a missense DCLRE1C variant was associated with V-gene and J-gene trimming of TCR beta chains, and the association was replicated in an independent cohort. CMV serostatus was the only immune exposure information available for the cohort. Linkage disequilibrium might explain the correlated functional status among segregating V segments, but an unknown experimental factor could not be ruled out. A group of highly shared sequence variants was considered likely to be a technical artifact of the sequencing pipeline. In a later analysis, HLA-associated TCR beta chains were found to be more clonally expanded and to have lower generation probabilities than equally common non-associated chains. This cohort had only TCR beta chains sequenced, and the lack of alpha or paired-chain data limited which features could be detected. In a later analysis, TCR association rates were found to vary across HLA loci, with the most associated TCRs seen for DRB1 alleles and the fewest for HLA-C alleles. Across donors, most TCR sequences were observed very rarely, whereas some public TCRs were present in many individuals. The study listed approximately 160 TCR beta chains as associated with cytomegalovirus. Most CMV-associated TCR beta chains appeared to be HLA-restricted in a later analysis, and the HLA associations seemed to be driven largely by CMV exposure. Broadly in line with IMGT annotations, most TCR beta V segments showed up in productive rearrangements about 87% or about 30% of the time in an earlier analysis of approximately 600 of the donors. The authors suggested that the approach could potentially be extended to other disease states and immunological phenotypes. A further reported finding was that TCR beta sequences accurately predicted the HLA-A and HLA-B alleles for most subjects in the first cohort. In vitro tests confirmed that three of the cytomegalovirus-associated TCR beta chains recognize cytomegalovirus antigens. A later genetic analysis reported fewer N-insertions in productive TCRs among donors in an Asian-associated ancestry cluster than the roughly 700-donor mean. Strong co-occurrence of HLA alleles, especially DR and DQ, made assigning TCR associations to individual alleles difficult. Specific HLA alleles were associated with some 15,000 TCR beta sequences at a false discovery rate of 0.05 in a later analysis. The earlier analysis of nearly 600 of the donors excluded 15 to 20 rarely observed V segments, including chromosome 9 orphons, because counts were too low. Because HLA typing was unavailable for some donors at each locus, only the typed subset was used in association tests. In both the original and validation cohorts, the classifier was reported to diagnose cytomegalovirus status with high specificity and sensitivity. Several of the top co-occurrence clusters appeared to be linked to parvovirus B19, influenza, CMV and Epstein-Barr virus, according to a later analysis. The 87-base-pair reads could not distinguish some IMGT-functional V segments, including TRBV6-2 and TRBV6-3, so those segments were excluded.

The CDR3 starts with the cysteine, ends with the phenylalanine, and has 16 residues. Only the CDR3 region is kept as DNA, spanning 48 bases read in frame from base 1. CDR1 and CDR2 are drawn from the germline V gene: SGHRS, YFSETQ. Trimming accounts for 4 bases at V and 6 bases at J, while the number of junction bases matched to no gene is 9. The protocol used for the library was the immunoSEQ multiplex PCR assay. The multiplex PCR relied on a mix of 60 forward primers for TCR Vbeta segments and 13 reverse primers for TCR Jbeta segments. The CDR3 region of rearranged TCR beta genes was amplified from genomic DNA by a multiplex PCR assay. Amplified TCR beta libraries were sequenced as 87-base-pair reads on the Illumina HiSeq System. Processing in the source paper ran as follows. In a later analysis, tens of millions of unique TCR beta chains were counted across the roughly 700 repertoires, and approximately 9.9 million of these chains were shared by at least two donors. A nearest-neighbor algorithm error-corrected the raw reads and collapsed the reads into unique sequences, merging closely related sequences to remove PCR and sequencing errors. To assign V, D and J gene segments, CDR3 sequences were aligned to IMGT reference sequences. For a sequence to be retained, a match of at least six nucleotides was required to both a V gene segment and a J gene segment. Rearrangements were classified as productive when the CDR3 lacked stop codons and remained in frame with V and J, and all other rearrangements were classified as non-productive. Following IMGT convention, CDR3 was defined as the stretch from the second conserved V-encoded cysteine up to the conserved J-encoded phenylalanine. The earlier analysis of about 620 of the donors excluded sequences that lacked an unambiguous match to a single V gene segment. An earlier analysis of 587 of the donors called V segments functional above 56.7% productive rearrangements and segregating when the between-donor standard deviation exceeded 5%. To diagnose cytomegalovirus status from the catalog of TCR beta chain sequences, a statistical classification framework was built. In a later analysis, TCR nucleotide sequences were compared against IMGT/GENE-DB human TR gene sequences so that V and J genes could be assigned. The TCRdist pipeline was used in a later analysis to assign CDR3 sequences and most-parsimonious VDJ recombination scenarios. A later analysis defined each TCR beta chain by its CDR3 amino acid sequence plus V-gene family, and excluded reads lacking a unique V-gene family. To address suspected cross-contamination and a sequencing artifact, a later analysis removed around 600 highly shared, low-generation-probability nucleotide sequences. In a later analysis, a clonal expansion index was calculated for each public chain from normalized within-repertoire ranks of inferred template counts. In a later analysis, generation probabilities were computed using a VDJ recombination model fitted to out-of-frame rearrangements, and the results were checked against IGoR. In a later analysis, hypergeometric tests were used to score TCR-TCR, TCR-HLA and TCR-CMV co-occurrence, with a repertoire-size bias correction applied to TCR pairs. In a later analysis, false discovery rates were estimated by permuting HLA or CMV assignments 20 times. In a later analysis, co-occurring TCRs were grouped using DBSCAN, and TCRdist sequence similarity was added for clustering within HLA-allele-positive subsets. Co-occurrence clustering excluded repertoires with fewer than 30,000 or more than 120,000 public chains, plus five with anomalous nucleotide sharing. TCRdb obtained this table from immuneACCESS and retained in-frame rearrangements with V and J assigned. These tables miss some clones; where compared with another copy, unresolved V genes account for less than half of the shortfall, and the remainder is unexplained. That table supplies the V and J calls and clone size; D and trimming were determined from the DNA. Present in this sample are more than 90,000 clones, about 80% of which were seen just once. Of the sample, more than 1.5% falls within the top ten clones.

The cohort consisted of hundreds of healthy bone marrow donors. At the time of sampling, every cohort member was nominally healthy, though immune exposures that went unrecorded were likely present. The donor tested CMV seronegative and was one of the 352 seronegative cohort members. A peripheral blood sample was collected from each donor, and TCR beta sequencing was performed on peripheral blood mononuclear cells. The Qiagen DNeasy Blood Extraction Kit was used to extract genomic DNA from the blood cell samples. The sample consisted of PBMCs. This TCR derives from a man aged 40-50 years in good health and CMV-seronegative. Rearrangement joined TRBV5-1 to TRBJ2-2; TRBD2 matches 10 bases in the middle. The CDR3 sequence is CASSDERLAGAGELFF. The sequenced DNA: TGCGCCAGCAGCGATGAAAGACTAGCGGGCGCCGGGGAGCTGTTTTTT.